A selection of T cell receptor beta chains follows, all from one sample in a study of T cells expressing NK-cell markers. TCRdb reanalyzed the 5' RACE reads and collapses them to one entry per CDR3 protein, without DNA. The listing contains around 380,000 distinct CDR3 sequences. Material for sequencing was blood T cells: a sorted CD56 or NKG2C T cell subset, CD4+ or CD8+ T cells, or bulk PBMC T cells (not recorded which). These receptors all come from a woman between 45 and 60 years old in good health. Each CDR3 is given with its conserved first and last residue.

V gene,J gene,CDR3 protein
TRBV27,TRBJ2-2,CASSLFSRVNTGELFF
TRBV9,TRBJ2-1,CASSLSTGTGGGFEQFF
TRBV10-3,TRBJ2-7,CAISRDRGEQYF
TRBV12-3/TRBV12-4,TRBJ1-3,CASTSLISGNTIYF
TRBV20-1,TRBJ2-4,CSARAGGGPNIQYF
TRBV15,TRBJ1-2,CATSRDEYGYTF
TRBV9,TRBJ2-3,CASSGDRILDTQYF
TRBV6-5,TRBJ2-5,CATDEGGLGGETQYF
TRBV9,TRBJ2-7,CASSGGGEGYEQYF
TRBV20-1,TRBJ2-2,CSAKPPGLATGELFF
TRBV20-1,TRBJ1-5,CSARVPGQHNQPQHF
TRBV6-4,TRBJ2-3,CASSLAGFTDTQYF
TRBV7-8,TRBJ2-1,CASSFRIPPNSYNEQFF
TRBV20-1,TRBJ2-2,CSGAGATGELFF
TRBV24-1,TRBJ2-2,CATGRRLNANTGELFF
TRBV5-1,TRBJ2-7,CASSVRDSSYEQYF
TRBV27,TRBJ1-5,CASSLTSGPGMPQHF
TRBV7-9,TRBJ2-1,CASSNTGGNYNEQFF
TRBV12-3/TRBV12-4,TRBJ2-3,CASSWETGTDTQYF
TRBV5-1,TRBJ2-1,CASSGGLASYNEQFF
TRBV20-1,TRBJ2-4,CSARAGTVKNIQYF
TRBV7-3,TRBJ2-2,CASSISGTDTGELFF
TRBV7-6,TRBJ2-5,CASSLEAFGVGETQYF
TRBV20-1,TRBJ2-7,CSAREVQGALLRYEQYF
TRBV4-1,TRBJ2-5,CASSQVDPGQGAVKTQYF
TRBV29-1,TRBJ2-2,CSVEDRGGTGELFF
TRBV20-1,TRBJ2-1,CSASQTSGSYSYNEQFF
TRBV12-3/TRBV12-4,TRBJ1-5,CASSYQFEDINQPQHF
TRBV20-1,TRBJ2-1,CSAKSGIYNEQFF